Listed below are T cell receptor beta chains from one sample, sequenced in a study of T-cell reconstitution after alpha-beta-depleted transplantation in children. TCRdb re-called the PCR reads through MiXCR, storing one row per CDR3 protein. The sample lists some 390,000 distinct CDR3 sequences, roughly 20% occurring once. The specimen was PBMCs from the stem cell graft donor, collected from the stem cell graft. These TCRs come from a human donor who donated a stem cell graft to a child with acute myeloid leukemia. CDR3s include the opening cysteine and the closing phenylalanine or tryptophan. D genes are given only for firm matches. Clone size is given for some rows only: seen once, a few or many times, or a class if the clone is expanded.

D gene	clone size	J gene	V gene	CDR3 DNA	CDR3 protein
NA	NA	TRBJ2-5	TRBV13	TGTGCCAGCAGCCTCTATCTGGAAGAGACCCAGTACTTC	CASSLYLEETQYF
NA	many	TRBJ2-3	TRBV12-3/TRBV12-4	TGTGCCAGTCCGAGGGCCCTATACCTCAGCACAGATACGCAGTATTTT	CASPRALYLSTDTQYF
NA	few	TRBJ2-1	TRBV5-5	TGTGCCAGCAGCCCACTAACAGGGAACAATGAGCAGTTCTTC	CASSPLTGNNEQFF
NA	few	TRBJ2-1	TRBV7-9	TGTGCCTGCCACCCCATTTCTATAGGCAATGAGCAGTTCTTC	CACHPISIGNEQFF
NA	few	TRBJ2-1	TRBV18	TGTGCCAGCTGGGCGGGAACCAATGAGCAGTTCTTC	CASWAGTNEQFF
NA	few	TRBJ1-2	TRBV4-2	TGTGCCAGCAGCCAAGGACTCGCGAACTATGGCTACACCTTC	CASSQGLANYGYTF
NA	many	TRBJ2-5	TRBV7-8	TGTGCCAGCAGCTTAGCCGGAAGCGAAGGGGGGACCCAGTACTTC	CASSLAGSEGGTQYF
TRBD1	few	TRBJ2-1	TRBV20-1	TGCAGTGCTAGAGATCACAGGGGAATCTACAATGAGCAGTTCTTC	CSARDHRGIYNEQFF
NA	many	TRBJ1-5	TRBV7-9	TGTGCCAGCAGCCGGGCCGGGGGCAATCAGCCCCAGCATTTT	CASSRAGGNQPQHF
NA	NA	TRBJ2-7	TRBV4-1	TGCGCCAGCAGCCAAGAGGGAGCCTACGAGCAGTACTTC	CASSQEGAYEQYF
TRBD2	many	TRBJ2-7	TRBV20-1	TGCAGTGCTCGACCGGGACTAGCGGCTTACGAGCAGTACTTC	CSARPGLAAYEQYF
TRBD2	NA	TRBJ2-1	TRBV6-4	TGTGCCAGCAGTGAAGTAGCGGGCCTCTACAATGAGCAGTTCTTC	CASSEVAGLYNEQFF
TRBD2	many	TRBJ2-1	TRBV29-1	TGCAGCGTTGGCCCTAGCGGGAGCCATGAGCAGTTCTTC	CSVGPSGSHEQFF
NA	NA	TRBJ2-3	TRBV20-1	TGCAGTGCACTCCCAACCAGGTCTCCAGATACGCAGTATTTT	CSALPTRSPDTQYF
NA	NA	TRBJ1-2	TRBV28	TGTGCCAGCAGTTTTCGACAGGTTCACTATGGCTACACCTTC	CASSFRQVHYGYTF
TRBD2	few	TRBJ2-7	TRBV7-8	TGTGCCAGCAGCCCCCGGACTAGCGGGAGATCCTACGAGCAGTACTTC	CASSPRTSGRSYEQYF
NA	NA	TRBJ2-7	TRBV4-1	TGCGCCAGCAGCCTAAAGCACCTAGCGCAGGGTTACGAGCAGTACTTC	CASSLKHLAQGYEQYF
NA	few	TRBJ1-1	TRBV7-8	TGTGCCAGCAGCTTAACCCTAAACTGGGGGCCGGGGACTGAAGCTTTCTTT	CASSLTLNWGPGTEAFF
NA	many	TRBJ2-2	TRBV10-1	TGCGCCAGCAGTGAGTCGTGGGAAGCCGGGGAGCTGTTTTTT	CASSESWEAGELFF
NA	once	TRBJ2-3	TRBV5-1	TGCGCCAGCAGCTTGAGGCGGGCCGGTCAGGGGTGGACAGATACGCAGTATTTT	CASSLRRAGQGWTDTQYF
NA	many	TRBJ2-1	TRBV12-3/TRBV12-4	TGTGCCAGCAGTTTAGCGGGGTCCAATGAGCAGTTCTTC	CASSLAGSNEQFF
NA	few	TRBJ2-1	TRBV12-3/TRBV12-4	TGTGCCAGCAGGATAAAGGTGGATGAGCAGTTCTTC	CASRIKVDEQFF
TRBD1	NA	TRBJ2-7	TRBV7-2	TGTGCCAGCAGCATCCGACAGGGGCTCTCCTACGAGCAGTACTTC	CASSIRQGLSYEQYF
NA	many	TRBJ2-6	TRBV4-3	TGTGCCAGCAGTCAAGTTGGTGGGGCCAACGTCCTGACTTTC	CASSQVGGANVLTF
TRBD1	many	TRBJ2-2	TRBV6-5	TGTGCCAGCAGTTACGGACAGGGTAACACCGGGGAGCTGTTTTTT	CASSYGQGNTGELFF
NA	few	TRBJ2-1	TRBV4-3	TGCGCCAGCAGCCAAGGTGGGGGAAGCTCCTACAATGAGCAGTTCTTC	CASSQGGGSSYNEQFF